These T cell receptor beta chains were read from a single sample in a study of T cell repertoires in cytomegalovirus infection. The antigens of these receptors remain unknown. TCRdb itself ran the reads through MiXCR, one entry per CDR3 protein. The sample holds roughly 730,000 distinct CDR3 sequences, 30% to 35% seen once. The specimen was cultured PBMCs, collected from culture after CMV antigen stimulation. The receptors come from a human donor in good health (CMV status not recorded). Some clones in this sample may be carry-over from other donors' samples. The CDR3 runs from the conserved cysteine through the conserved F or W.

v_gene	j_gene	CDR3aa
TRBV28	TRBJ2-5	CASIPSRPGHEQETQYF
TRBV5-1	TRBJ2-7	CASSFGFRERPEQYF
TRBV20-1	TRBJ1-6	CSARVAGGLPPLHF
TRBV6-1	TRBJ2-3	CASSEATDNGYF
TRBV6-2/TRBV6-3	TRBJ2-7	CASSQTGGIYEQYF
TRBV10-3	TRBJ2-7	CAISESGGLSSYEQYF
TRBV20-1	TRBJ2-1	CSAEKAGGPPNEQFF
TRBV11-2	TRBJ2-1	CASSLRQTDNEQFF
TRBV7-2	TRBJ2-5	CASSTQGQGGETQYF
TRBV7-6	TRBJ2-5	CASSKTGERETQYF
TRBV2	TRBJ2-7	CASSPQGMGYEQYF
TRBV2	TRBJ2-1	CASSERTSSYNEQFF
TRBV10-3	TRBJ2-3	CAISESVAGGNTDTQYF
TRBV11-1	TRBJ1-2	CASSPTGVDGYTF
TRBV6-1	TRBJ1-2	CASSESLRGDLKGYTF
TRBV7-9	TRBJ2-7	CASSRGTGAYEQYF
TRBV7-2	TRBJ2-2	CASSFLLGTGELFF
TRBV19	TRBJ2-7	CASSPRGRAYEQYF
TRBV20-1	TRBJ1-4	CSARGDRVEKLFF
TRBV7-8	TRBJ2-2	CASSSRAPPGELFF
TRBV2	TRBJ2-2	CASSEQGGRNTGELFF
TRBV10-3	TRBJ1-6	CAISESEQGNSPLHF
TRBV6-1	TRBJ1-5	CASSGSQARNQPQHF
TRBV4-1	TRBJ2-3	CASSQEGRGATDTQYF
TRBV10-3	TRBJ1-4	CAISDTGAGDGLFF
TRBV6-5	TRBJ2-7	CASSATSAGSYEQYF
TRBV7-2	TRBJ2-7	CANSLGPTYEQYF
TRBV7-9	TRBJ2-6	CASSSGTGNSGANVLTF
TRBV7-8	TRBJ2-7	CASSLPGLADYEQYF
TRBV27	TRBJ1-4	CASSFGSGVTRGEKLFF
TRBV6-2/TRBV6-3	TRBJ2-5	CASSYSMTGRETQYF
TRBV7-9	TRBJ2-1	CASSLALGRGHEQFF
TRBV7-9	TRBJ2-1	CASSLRSIASDEQFF
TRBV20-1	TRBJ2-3	CSSGDSTDTQYF
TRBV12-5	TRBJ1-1	CASGSDRNTEAFF
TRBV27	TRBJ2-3	CASRTLGRVDTQYF
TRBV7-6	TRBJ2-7	CASSLGRETGEQYF
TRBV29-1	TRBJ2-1	CSVEALAREGDEQFF
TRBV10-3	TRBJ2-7	CAISDRDRSYEQYF
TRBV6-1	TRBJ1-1	CASSVRQGIDTEAFF
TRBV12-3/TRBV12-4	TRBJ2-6	CASSPEGRTSGANVLTF
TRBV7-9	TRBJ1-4	CASSLGVDVNEKLFF
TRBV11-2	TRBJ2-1	CASGLILVSEQFF
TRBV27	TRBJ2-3	CASSQGGTSGPPAQGDTQYF
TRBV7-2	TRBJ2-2	CASSSFSRGGGELFF
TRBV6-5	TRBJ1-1	CASSYEAENTEAFF
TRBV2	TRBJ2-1	CASSDRAPTYNEQFF
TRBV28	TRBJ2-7	CASSLGTEGSYEQYF
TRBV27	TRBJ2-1	CASSLSIGGGNEQFF
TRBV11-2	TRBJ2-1	CASSVQGGVPYNEQFF
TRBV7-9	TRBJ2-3	CASSGSFVSGTSRDTQYF
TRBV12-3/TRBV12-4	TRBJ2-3	CASSQGTSGRSTDTQYF
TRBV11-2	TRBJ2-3	CASSWLTRSSTDTQYF
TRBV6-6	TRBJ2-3	CASSSGLAGAGDTQYF
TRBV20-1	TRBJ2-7	CSARAHTGDPYEQYF
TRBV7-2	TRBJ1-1	CASSPRTGNEAFF
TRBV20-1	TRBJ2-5	CSAISGTQETQYF
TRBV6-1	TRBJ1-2	CASRPPAGTYGYTF
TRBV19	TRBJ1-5	CASSILRGGQPQHF
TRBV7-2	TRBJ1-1	CASSLVGSMGTEAFF